This is a list of T cell receptor beta chains from one sample in a study of control samples from healthy donors and cancer patients. The protocol was immunoSEQ multiplex PCR, while the TCRdb copy is restricted to in-frame clones and leaves out a portion. The sample lists some 130,000 clones, approximately 90% occurring once. Sequencing was performed on blood. These receptor sequences come from a woman aged 45-65 years in good health. CDR3s include the opening cysteine and the closing phenylalanine or tryptophan. Each record gives: clone size, D gene, V gene, J gene, CDR3 protein, CDR3 DNA. The D gene is left open where the match is weak. For some rows the clone size is stated as once, few or many, or as a class when expanded; others skip it.

>NA|NA|TRBV19|TRBJ1-2
CASSPGTPNYGYTF
TGTGCCAGTAGTCCCGGGACACCTAACTATGGCTACACCTTC
>NA|NA|TRBV20-1|TRBJ1-2
CSASFVDSTNYGYTF
TGCAGTGCTAGTTTCGTGGACAGCACTAACTATGGCTACACCTTC
>NA|TRBD1|TRBV19|TRBJ1-1
CASRLDRTKTEAFF
TGTGCCAGTAGGTTGGACAGGACGAAGACTGAAGCTTTCTTT
>once|NA|TRBV29-1|TRBJ2-2
CSVFSITGELFF
TGCAGCGTTTTTTCGATTACCGGGGAGCTGTTTTTT
>NA|NA|TRBV30|TRBJ2-4
CAWSLLGNIQYF
TGTGCCTGGAGTCTCCTTGGGAACATTCAGTACTTC
>NA|TRBD2|TRBV2|TRBJ2-7
CASALERGAGSYEQYF
TGTGCCAGCGCCCTCGAGCGGGGGGCCGGATCCTACGAGCAGTACTTC
>NA|NA|TRBV5-4|TRBJ2-1
CASSSGGQGGVNEQFF
TGTGCCAGCAGCTCGGGCGGTCAGGGGGGGGTCAATGAGCAGTTCTTC
>few|TRBD1|TRBV4-2|TRBJ2-7
CASSQGQGTYEQYF
TGTGCCAGCAGCCAGGGACAGGGAACCTACGAGCAGTACTTC
>NA|NA|TRBV6-2/TRBV6-3|TRBJ1-1
CASRPRRIERTEAFF
TGTGCCAGCAGGCCTAGACGGATAGAAAGGACTGAAGCTTTCTTT
>NA|NA|TRBV28|TRBJ1-2
CASSPREMGGYTF
TGTGCCAGCAGTCCCAGGGAGATGGGGGGCTACACCTTC
>NA|NA|TRBV7-9|TRBJ2-1
CASSPPTGTYNEQFF
TGTGCCAGCAGCCCCCCGACGGGGACCTACAATGAGCAGTTCTTC
>NA|NA|TRBV5-4|TRBJ2-1
CASSEYGTYNEQFF
TGTGCCAGCAGCGAATATGGAACGTACAATGAGCAGTTCTTC
>NA|NA|TRBV30|TRBJ1-1
CAWGEGQGTEAFF
TGTGCCTGGGGCGAGGGGCAGGGGACTGAAGCTTTCTTT
>NA|TRBD1|TRBV30|TRBJ1-2
CAWSPGTGNYGYTF
TGTGCCTGGAGTCCCGGGACAGGGAACTATGGCTACACCTTC
>NA|NA|TRBV19|TRBJ1-5
CASSIVDTNNQPQHF
TGTGCCAGTAGTATTGTTGACACAAACAATCAGCCCCAGCATTTT